This entry lists 5 T cell receptor beta chains sequenced from one sample in a study of blood T cells in healthy people across ages. Sample-barcoded 5' priming and a J-beta primer mix drove a second PCR of roughly 7 to 11 cycles. TCRdb reprocessed the 5' RACE reads with MiXCR, giving one entry per CDR3 protein. The table shows about 780,000 distinct CDR3 sequences, with around 50% occurring only once. The sample comprised blood. The receptors shown here come from a man at least 80 years old in good health.

Concerning this clonotype itself: A junction boundary mismatches the germline segment, possibly from a read error. The rearrangement links TRBV10-3 to TRBJ2-7; TRBD1 agrees at 8 bases. The CDR3 covers 14 residues. The germline V gene has CDR1 ENHRY and CDR2 SYGVKD. The CDR3 DNA sequence: TGTGCCACCAGTGGGGCCGGGACAGGCTACGAGCAGTACTTC. Translating it yields CATSGAGTGYEQYF.

The chain carries TRBV29-1 and TRBJ2-6, with 16 bases lining up with TRBD2. The CDR3 loop spans 19 amino acids. The junction had 8 bases not matched to a gene; V was cut back by 6 bases and J by 0 bases. Germline loops: CDR1 SQVTM, CDR2 ANQGSEA. As DNA, the CDR3 is TGCAGCGTCACCGGGACTAGCGGGGGGGGCCTCTCTGGGGCCAACGTCCTGACTTTC. Protein: CSVTGTSGGGLSGANVLTF.

The rearrangement uses TRBV25-1 and TRBJ1-4, with 7 bases matching TRBD1. Looked up from germline, CDR1 is MGHDK and CDR2 is SYGVNS. With V trimmed by 5 bases and J by 0 bases, 6 bases remained unmatched. The CDR3 totals 16 residues. In DNA form, the CDR3 reads TGTGCCAGCAGTAAGGGACAGAAGGCAACTAATGAAAAACTGTTTTTT. This translates into CASSKGQKATNEKLFF.

This clonotype appeared many times. This rearrangement joins TRBV29-1 to TRBJ2-4; 7 positions agree with TRBD1. Germline V gene sequence: CDR1 SQVTM, CDR2 ANQGSEA. This CDR3 has 15 residues. CDR3 region: CRARQGLVAKNIQYF. The CDR3 DNA follows: TGCAGAGCAAGACAGGGCTTAGTGGCCAAAAACATTCAGTACTTC.

The V and J genes are TRBV28 and TRBJ2-2; D not certain. The CDR3 has 14 amino acids. The V gene's germline CDR1 is MDHEN and CDR2 SYDVKM. V lost 6 bases and J 2 bases, leaving 10 bases between the germline ends. CDR3: CASSTSTNTGELFF. In nucleotides, the CDR3 is TGTGCCAGCAGCACATCGACCAACACCGGGGAGCTGTTTTTT. Variable domain in full (rest from reference TRBV28 and TRBJ2-2): DVKVTQSSRYLVKRTGEKVFLECVQDMDHENMFWYRQDPGLGLRLIYFSYDVKMKEKGDIPEGYSVSREKKERFSLILESASTNQTSMYLCASSTSTNTGELFFGEGSRLTVL.